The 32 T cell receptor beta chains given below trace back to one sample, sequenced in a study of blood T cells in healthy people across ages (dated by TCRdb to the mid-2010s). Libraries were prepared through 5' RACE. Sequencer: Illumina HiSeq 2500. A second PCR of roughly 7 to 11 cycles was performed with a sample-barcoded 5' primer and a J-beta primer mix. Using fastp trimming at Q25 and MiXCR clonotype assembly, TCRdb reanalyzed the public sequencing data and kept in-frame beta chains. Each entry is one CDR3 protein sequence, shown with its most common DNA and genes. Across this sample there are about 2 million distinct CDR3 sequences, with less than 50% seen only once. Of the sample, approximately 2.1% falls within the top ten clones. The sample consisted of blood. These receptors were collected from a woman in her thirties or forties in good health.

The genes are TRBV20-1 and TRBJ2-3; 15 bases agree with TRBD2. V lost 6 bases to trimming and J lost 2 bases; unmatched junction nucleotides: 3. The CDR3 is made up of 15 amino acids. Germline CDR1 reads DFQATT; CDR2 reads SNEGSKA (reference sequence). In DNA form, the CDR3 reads TGCAGTGCCGGGACTAGCGGGGGGTTCACAGATACGCAGTATTTT. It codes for CSAGTSGGFTDTQYF.

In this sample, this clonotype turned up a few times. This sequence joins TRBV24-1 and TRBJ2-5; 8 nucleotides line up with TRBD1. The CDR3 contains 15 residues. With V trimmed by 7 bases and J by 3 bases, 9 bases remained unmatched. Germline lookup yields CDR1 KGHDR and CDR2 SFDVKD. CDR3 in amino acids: CATSRKGTGKETQYF. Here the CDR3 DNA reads TGTGCCACCAGCCGAAAGGGGACAGGAAAAGAGACCCAGTACTTC.

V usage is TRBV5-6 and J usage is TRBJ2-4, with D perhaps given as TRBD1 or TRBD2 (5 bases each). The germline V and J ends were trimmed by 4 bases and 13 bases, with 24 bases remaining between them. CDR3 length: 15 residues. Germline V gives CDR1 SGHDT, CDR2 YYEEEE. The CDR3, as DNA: TGTGCCAGCAGCCCCACGGGGCGGCGTGGGAATGAGCAGTACTTC. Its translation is CASSPTGRRGNEQYF.

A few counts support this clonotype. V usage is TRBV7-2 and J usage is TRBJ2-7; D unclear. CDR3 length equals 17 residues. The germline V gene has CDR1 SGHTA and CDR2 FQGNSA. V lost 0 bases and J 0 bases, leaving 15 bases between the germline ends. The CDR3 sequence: CASSLAADFSSSYEQYF. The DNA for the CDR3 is TGTGCCAGCAGCTTAGCGGCCGACTTCTCGAGCTCCTACGAGCAGTACTTC.

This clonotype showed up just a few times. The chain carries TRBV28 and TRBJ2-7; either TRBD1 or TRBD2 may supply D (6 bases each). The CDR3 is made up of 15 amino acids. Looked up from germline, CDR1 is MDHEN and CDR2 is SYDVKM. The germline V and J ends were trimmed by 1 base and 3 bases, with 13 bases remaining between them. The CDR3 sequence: CASSLLGGPVYEQYF. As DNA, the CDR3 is TGTGCCAGCAGTTTATTGGGGGGCCCAGTCTACGAGCAGTACTTC.

CDR3 sequence reads: CASSLLAGGVKTQYF. In nucleotides, the CDR3 is TGTGCCAGCAGTCTGCTAGCGGGGGGAGTAAAGACCCAGTACTTC. The rearrangement uses TRBV2 and TRBJ2-7; 11 bases are a match to TRBD2. The J call could be wrong; TRBJ2-5 is a better fit for the DNA end. This CDR3 has 15 residues. In germline, CDR1 is SNHLY, CDR2 FYNNEI.

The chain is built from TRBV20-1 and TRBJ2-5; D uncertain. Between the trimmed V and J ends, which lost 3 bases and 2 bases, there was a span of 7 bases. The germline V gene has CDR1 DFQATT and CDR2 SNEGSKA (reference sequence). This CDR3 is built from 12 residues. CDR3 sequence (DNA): TGCAGTGCTAGGAAACGGCAAGAGACCCAGTACTTC. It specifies CSARKRQETQYF.

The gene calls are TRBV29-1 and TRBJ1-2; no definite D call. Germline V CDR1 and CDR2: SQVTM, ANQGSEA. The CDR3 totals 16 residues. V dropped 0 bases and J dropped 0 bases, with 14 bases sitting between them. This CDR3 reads CSVEETLTPANYGYTF. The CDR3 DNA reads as TGCAGCGTTGAAGAAACCTTGACGCCTGCTAACTATGGCTACACCTTC.

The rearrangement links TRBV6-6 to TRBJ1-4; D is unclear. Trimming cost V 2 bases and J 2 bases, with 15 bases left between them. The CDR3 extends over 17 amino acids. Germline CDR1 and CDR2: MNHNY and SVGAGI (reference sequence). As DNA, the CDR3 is TGTGCCAGCAGTTACCTTCAGCGGTCGTCCACTAATGAAAAACTGTTTTTT. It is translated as CASSYLQRSSTNEKLFF.

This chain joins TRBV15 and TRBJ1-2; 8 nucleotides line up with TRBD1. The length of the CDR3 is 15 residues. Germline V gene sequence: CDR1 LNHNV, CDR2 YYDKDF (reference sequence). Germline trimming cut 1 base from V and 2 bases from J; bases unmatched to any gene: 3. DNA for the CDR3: TGTGCCACCAGCAGAGCCGGACAGGGAAACTATGGCTACACCTTC. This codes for CATSRAGQGNYGYTF.

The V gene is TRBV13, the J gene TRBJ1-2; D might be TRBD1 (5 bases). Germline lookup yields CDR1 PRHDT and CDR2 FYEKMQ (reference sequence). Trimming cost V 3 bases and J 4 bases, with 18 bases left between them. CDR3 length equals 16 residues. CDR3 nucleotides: TGTGCCAGCAGCTTCGCGGGGTCCGGGAGGGGCTATGGCTACACCTTC. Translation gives CASSFAGSGRGYGYTF. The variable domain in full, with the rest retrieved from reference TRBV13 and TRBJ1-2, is AAGVIQSPRHLIKEKRETATLKCYPIPRHDTVYWYQQGPGQDPQFLISFYEKMQSDKGSIPDRFSAQQFSDYHSELNMSSLELGDSALYFCASSFAGSGRGYGYTFGSGTRLTVV.

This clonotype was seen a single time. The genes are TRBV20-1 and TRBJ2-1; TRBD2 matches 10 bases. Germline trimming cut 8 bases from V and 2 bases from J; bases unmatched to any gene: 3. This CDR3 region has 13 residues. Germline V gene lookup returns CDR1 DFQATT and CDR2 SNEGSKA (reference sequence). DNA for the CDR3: TGCAGTCCTACTAGCGGGGCCTACAATGAGCAGTTCTTC. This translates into CSPTSGAYNEQFF.

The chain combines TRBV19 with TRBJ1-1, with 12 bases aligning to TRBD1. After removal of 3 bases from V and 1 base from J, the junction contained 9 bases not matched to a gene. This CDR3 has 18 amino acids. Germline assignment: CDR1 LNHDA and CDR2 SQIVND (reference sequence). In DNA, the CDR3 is TGTGCCAGTAGTATTGAGACGGGACAGGGGGCTAAGAACACTGAAGCTTTCTTT. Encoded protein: CASSIETGQGAKNTEAFF.

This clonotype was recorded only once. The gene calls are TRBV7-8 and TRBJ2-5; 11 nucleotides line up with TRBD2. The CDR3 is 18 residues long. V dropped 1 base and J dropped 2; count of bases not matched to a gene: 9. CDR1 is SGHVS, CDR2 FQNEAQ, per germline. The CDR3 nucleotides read TGTGCCAGCAGCTTAGAACGGCTAGCGGGGGGACATCAAGAGACCCAGTACTTC. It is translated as CASSLERLAGGHQETQYF.

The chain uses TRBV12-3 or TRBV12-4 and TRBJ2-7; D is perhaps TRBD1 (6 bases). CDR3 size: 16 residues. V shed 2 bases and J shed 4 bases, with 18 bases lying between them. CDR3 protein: CASSLRGGRVGYEQYF. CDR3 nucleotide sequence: TGTGCCAGCAGTTTAAGAGGGGGTAGGGTGGGGTACGAGCAGTACTTC.

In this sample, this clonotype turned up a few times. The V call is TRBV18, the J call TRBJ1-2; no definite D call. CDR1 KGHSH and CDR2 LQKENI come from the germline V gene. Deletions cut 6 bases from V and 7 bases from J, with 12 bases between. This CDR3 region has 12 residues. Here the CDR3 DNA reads TGTGCCAGCTCCCCGAAGGACGGTGGCTACACCTTC. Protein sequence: CASSPKDGGYTF.

In DNA form, the CDR3 reads TGTGCCAGCAGTTACGGAAAACCTGCTCGCACAGATACGCAGTATTTT. Protein product: CASSYGKPARTDTQYF. This sequence joins TRBV6-5 and TRBJ2-3; D call uncertain. Trimming shortened V by 2 bases and J by 1 base, and 13 bases separated the two germline ends. The CDR3 runs 16 residues. Germline V gives CDR1 MNHEY, CDR2 SVGAGI.

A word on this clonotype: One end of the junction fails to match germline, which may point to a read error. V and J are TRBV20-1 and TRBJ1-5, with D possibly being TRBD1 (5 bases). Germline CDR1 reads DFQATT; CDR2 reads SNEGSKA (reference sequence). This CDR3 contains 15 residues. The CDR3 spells CSARDQGAVNQLQHF. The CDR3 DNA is TGCAGTGCTAGAGATCAAGGGGCCGTGAATCAGCTCCAGCATTTT.

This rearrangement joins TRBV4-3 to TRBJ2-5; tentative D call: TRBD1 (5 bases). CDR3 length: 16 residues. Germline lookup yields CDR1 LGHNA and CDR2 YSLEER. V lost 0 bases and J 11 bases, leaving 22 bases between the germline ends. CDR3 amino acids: CASSQESAGRDNEQYF. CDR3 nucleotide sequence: TGCGCCAGCAGCCAAGAATCAGCAGGGCGAGACAATGAGCAGTACTTC.

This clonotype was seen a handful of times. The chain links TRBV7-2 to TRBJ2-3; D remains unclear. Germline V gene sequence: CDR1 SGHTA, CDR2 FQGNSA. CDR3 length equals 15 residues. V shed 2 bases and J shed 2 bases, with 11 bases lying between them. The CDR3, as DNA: TGTGCCAGCAGCTTAATGCCAGACAACACAGATACGCAGTATTTT. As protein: CASSLMPDNTDTQYF.

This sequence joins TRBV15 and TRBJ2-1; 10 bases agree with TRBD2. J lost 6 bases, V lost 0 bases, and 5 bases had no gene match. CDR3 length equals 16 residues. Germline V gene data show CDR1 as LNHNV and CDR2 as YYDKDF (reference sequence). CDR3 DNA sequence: TGTGCCACCAGCAGAGATTGGGCTAGCGGGGGCAATGAGCAGTTCTTC. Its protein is CATSRDWASGGNEQFF.

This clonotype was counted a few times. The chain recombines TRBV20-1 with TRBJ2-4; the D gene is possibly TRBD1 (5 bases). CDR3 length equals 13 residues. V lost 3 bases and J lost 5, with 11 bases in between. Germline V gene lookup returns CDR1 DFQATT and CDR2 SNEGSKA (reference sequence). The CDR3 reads CSARSLGENIQYF. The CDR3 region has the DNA TGCAGTGCTAGGAGTCTAGGGGAAAACATTCAGTACTTC.

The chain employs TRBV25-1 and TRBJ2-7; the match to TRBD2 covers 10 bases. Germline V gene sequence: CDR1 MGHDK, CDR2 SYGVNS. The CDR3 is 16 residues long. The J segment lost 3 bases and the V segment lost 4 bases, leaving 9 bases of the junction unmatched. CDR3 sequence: CASSGSKGTSDYEQYF. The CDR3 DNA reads TGTGCCAGCAGTGGTTCTAAGGGGACTAGCGACTACGAGCAGTACTTC.

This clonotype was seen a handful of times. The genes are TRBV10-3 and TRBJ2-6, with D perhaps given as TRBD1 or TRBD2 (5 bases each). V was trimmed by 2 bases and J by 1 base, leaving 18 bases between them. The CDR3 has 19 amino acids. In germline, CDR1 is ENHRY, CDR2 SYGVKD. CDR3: CAISERSGRGTSGANVLTF. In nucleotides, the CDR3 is TGTGCCATCAGTGAGCGGTCGGGACGGGGCACTTCTGGGGCCAACGTCCTGACTTTC.

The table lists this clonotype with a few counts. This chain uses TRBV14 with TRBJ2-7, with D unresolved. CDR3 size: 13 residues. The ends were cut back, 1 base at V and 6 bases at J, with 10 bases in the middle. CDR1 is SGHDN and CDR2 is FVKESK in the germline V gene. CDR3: CASSQVSVGEQYF. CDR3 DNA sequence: TGTGCCAGCAGCCAAGTGAGTGTGGGCGAGCAGTACTTC.

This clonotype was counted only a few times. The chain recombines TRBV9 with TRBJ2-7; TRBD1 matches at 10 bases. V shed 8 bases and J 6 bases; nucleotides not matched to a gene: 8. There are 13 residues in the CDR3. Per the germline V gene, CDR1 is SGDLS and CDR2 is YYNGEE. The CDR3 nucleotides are TGTGCCAGAGTCGACAGGGGGCAGGGCGAGCAGTACTTC. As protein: CARVDRGQGEQYF.

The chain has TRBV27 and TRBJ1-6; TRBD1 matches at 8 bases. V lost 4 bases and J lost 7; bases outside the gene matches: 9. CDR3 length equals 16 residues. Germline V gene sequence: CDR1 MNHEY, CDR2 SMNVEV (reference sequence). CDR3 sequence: CASSSGTGRGNSPLHF. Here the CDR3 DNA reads TGTGCCAGCAGTTCAGGGACAGGCAGGGGCAATTCACCCCTCCACTTT.

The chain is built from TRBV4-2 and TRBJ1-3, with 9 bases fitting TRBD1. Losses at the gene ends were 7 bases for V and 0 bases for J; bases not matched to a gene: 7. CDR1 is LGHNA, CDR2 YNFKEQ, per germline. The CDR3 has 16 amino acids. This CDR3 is CASTTGQGFSGNTIYF. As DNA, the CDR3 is TGTGCCAGCACCACGGGACAGGGATTCTCTGGAAACACCATATATTTT.

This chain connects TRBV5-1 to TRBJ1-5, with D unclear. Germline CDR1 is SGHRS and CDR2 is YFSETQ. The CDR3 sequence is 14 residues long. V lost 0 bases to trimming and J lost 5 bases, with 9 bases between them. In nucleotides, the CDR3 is TGCGCCAGCAGCTTGGCCGCAGGTTATCAGCCCCAGCATTTT. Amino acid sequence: CASSLAAGYQPQHF.

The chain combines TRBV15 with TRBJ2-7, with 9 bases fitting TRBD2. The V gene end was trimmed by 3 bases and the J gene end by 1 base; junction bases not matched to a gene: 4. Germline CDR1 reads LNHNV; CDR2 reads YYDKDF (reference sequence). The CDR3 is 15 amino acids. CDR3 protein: CATSSASGVSYEQYF. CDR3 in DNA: TGTGCCACCAGCAGTGCTAGCGGGGTATCCTACGAGCAGTACTTC.

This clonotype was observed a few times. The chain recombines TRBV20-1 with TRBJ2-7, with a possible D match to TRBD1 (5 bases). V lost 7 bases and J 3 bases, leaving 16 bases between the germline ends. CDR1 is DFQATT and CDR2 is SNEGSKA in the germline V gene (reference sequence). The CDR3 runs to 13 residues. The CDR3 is CSVKDPRDYEQYF. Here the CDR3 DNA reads TGCAGTGTTAAGGACCCCAGGGACTACGAGCAGTACTTC.

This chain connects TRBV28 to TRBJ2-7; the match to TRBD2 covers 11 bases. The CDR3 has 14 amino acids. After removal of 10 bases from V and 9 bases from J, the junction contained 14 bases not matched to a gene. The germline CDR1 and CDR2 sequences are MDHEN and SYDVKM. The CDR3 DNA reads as TGTGCCACCTCTCGACTAGCGGGAAGGAGAGGGCAGTACTTC. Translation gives CATSRLAGRRGQYF.